Shown below are 30 T cell receptor beta chains from a single sample sequenced in a study of T cells after yellow fever vaccination. In TCRdb, the 5' RACE reads were re-called with MiXCR into one record per CDR3 protein. The sample records approximately 32,000 distinct CDR3 sequences, approximately 6.6% being singletons. This sample comprised PBMCs, either bulk or a sorted T-cell subset (CD4+, CD8+, memory, or dextramer-sorted; not recorded which), obtained on the day of the first yellow fever vaccination. The receptors originated from a man in his late teens or twenties who received the YFV17D yellow fever vaccine.

There are many counts of this clonotype. The rearrangement links TRBV6-6 to TRBJ1-2, with D tentatively TRBD1 (6 bases). CDR3 size: 13 residues. V lost 10 bases and J lost 1, with 13 bases in between. Germline loops: CDR1 MNHNY, CDR2 SVGAGI (reference sequence). CDR3 residues: CATSTGNNYGYTF. Written as DNA, the CDR3 is TGTGCCACCTCCACAGGGAATAACTATGGCTACACCTTC.

There are many counts of this clonotype. The rearrangement links TRBV6-1 to TRBJ2-3, with D perhaps TRBD2 (5 bases). The germline V and J ends were trimmed by 7 bases and 5 bases, with 13 bases remaining between them. The CDR3 length is 13 residues. CDR1 MNHNS and CDR2 SASEGT come from the germline V gene. The CDR3 region is CASTGGSLDTQYF. The CDR3 DNA follows: TGTGCCAGCACCGGAGGTTCATTAGATACGCAGTATTTT.

This clonotype showed up many times. The genes are TRBV6-1 and TRBJ1-5; D is unclear. This CDR3 is built from 13 residues. CDR1 MNHNS and CDR2 SASEGT come from the germline V gene. Trimming took 2 bases from V and 5 from J, leaving 7 bases between them. The CDR3 reads CASSEWADQPQHF. The CDR3 DNA sequence: TGTGCCAGCAGTGAATGGGCCGATCAGCCCCAGCATTTT.

This clonotype was detected a few times. This chain connects TRBV25-1 to TRBJ2-2; the D gene is possibly TRBD1 (6 bases). From germline, CDR1 is MGHDK and CDR2 SYGVNS. V gave up 8 bases and J gave up 4 bases, with 11 bases separating them. The CDR3 is 13 amino acids. The CDR3 DNA follows: TGTGCCAGCTGGACAGCTACCACCGGGGAGCTGTTTTTT. This sequence encodes CASWTATTGELFF.

This clonotype has ten or more counts. This CDR3 reads CASTKTGGWTGELFF. The DNA for the CDR3 is TGTGCCAGTACCAAGACAGGGGGCTGGACCGGGGAGCTGTTTTTT. V is TRBV7-2 and J is TRBJ2-2; 10 bases match TRBD1. The CDR3 covers 15 residues. Germline assignment: CDR1 SGHTA and CDR2 FQGNSA. V shed 9 bases and J 5 bases; nucleotides not matched to a gene: 9.

This clonotype was found a few times. CDR3 amino acids: CATSEGDRSEAFF. The CDR3 DNA sequence: TGTGCCACCTCCGAGGGAGACAGGTCCGAAGCTTTCTTT. The rearrangement links TRBV6-1 to TRBJ1-1; possible D gene TRBD1, 6 bases. The germline gives CDR1 MNHNS, CDR2 SASEGT. V dropped 10 bases and J dropped 8 bases, with 20 bases sitting between them. The CDR3 length is 13 residues.

This clonotype was counted many times. V and J are TRBV7-2 and TRBJ2-1; 9 bases match TRBD2. The CDR3 length is 15 residues. J gave up 3 bases and V 4 bases, and 4 bases lay outside the gene matches. CDR1 and CDR2 from the germline V gene are SGHTA and FQGNSA. In DNA form, the CDR3 reads TGTGCCAGCAGCTCTGAGACTAGCGGCTACAATGAGCAGTTCTTC. This encodes CASSSETSGYNEQFF.

This clonotype was counted many times. This chain joins TRBV19 and TRBJ1-5; 7 positions match TRBD1. CDR1 and CDR2 (germline): LNHDA, SQIVND (reference sequence). The CDR3 totals 16 residues. V was clipped by 7 bases and J by 3 bases; unmatched bases: 12. CDR3 sequence (DNA): TGTGCCAGTATGGCTTTGACCAGGGGGGACAATCAGCCCCAGCATTTT. Residues: CASMALTRGDNQPQHF.

This clonotype was observed many times. The chain uses TRBV4-1 and TRBJ2-3; TRBD2 matches at 14 bases. This CDR3 contains 17 residues. Germline V lookup: CDR1 MGHRA, CDR2 YSYEKL. The junction had 7 bases not matched to a gene; V was cut back by 4 bases and J by 4 bases. The CDR3 loop reads CASSRRLAGGIPDTQYF. In DNA form, the CDR3 reads TGCGCCAGCAGCCGTCGACTAGCGGGGGGGATCCCAGATACGCAGTATTTT.

This clonotype appeared many times. The rearrangement links TRBV5-6 to TRBJ1-5; 7 bases agree with TRBD1. The CDR3 totals 15 residues. Germline V lookup: CDR1 SGHDT, CDR2 YYEEEE. Trimming removed 4 bases from V and 2 bases from J; junction bases left unmatched: 6. CDR3 bases: TGTGCCAGCAGCCCTTACAGGGGAGGCAATCAGCCCCAGCATTTT. It specifies CASSPYRGGNQPQHF.

At least ten counts were recorded for this clonotype. The chain uses TRBV20-1 and TRBJ2-1; D gene ambiguous. Deletions cut 0 bases from V and 5 bases from J, with 8 bases between. The CDR3 consists of 13 residues. Germline V lookup: CDR1 DFQATT, CDR2 SNEGSKA (reference sequence). The CDR3 loop is CSARDRQDNEQFF. The CDR3 nucleotides read TGCAGTGCTAGAGATCGGCAGGACAATGAGCAGTTCTTC.

This clonotype has a count of ten or more. The chain recombines TRBV6-5 with TRBJ2-3; 14 nucleotides agree with TRBD2. Germline values: CDR1 MNHEY, CDR2 SVGAGI. This CDR3 spans 16 amino acids. The V segment lost 0 bases and the J segment 5 bases; nucleotides outside the gene matches: 1. CDR3 sequence (DNA): TGTGCCAGCAGTTACTCCGGACTAGCGGGGGGAGATACGCAGTATTTT. Translation gives CASSYSGLAGGDTQYF.

This clonotype was recorded at least ten times. This chain uses TRBV24-1 with TRBJ2-1, with 9 bases lining up with TRBD2. Germline-derived CDR1 and CDR2 are KGHDR and SFDVKD. The ends lost 1 base at V and 4 bases at J; junction bases unmatched: 1. The CDR3 is made up of 15 amino acids. The CDR3 DNA sequence: TGTGCCACCAGTGATTTAGCGGGGGGTTACAATGAGCAGTTCTTC. Protein sequence: CATSDLAGGYNEQFF.

The table lists this clonotype with many counts. The V call is TRBV7-2, the J call TRBJ1-1; D is undetermined. The germline gives CDR1 SGHTA, CDR2 FQGNSA. V shed 5 bases and J shed 1 base, with 8 bases lying between them. The CDR3 is 13 amino acids. The CDR3 bases are TGTGCCAGCAGCATGACACAGAACACTGAAGCTTTCTTT. Encoded protein: CASSMTQNTEAFF.

This clonotype occurred many times. The rearrangement joins TRBV10-3 to TRBJ1-1, with D unresolved. Trimming removed 4 bases from V and 1 base from J, with 7 bases in between. This CDR3 contains 13 residues. The germline V gene has CDR1 ENHRY and CDR2 SYGVKD. CDR3 DNA: TGTGCCATCAGTGCAGCTGAGAACACTGAAGCTTTCTTT. Amino acid sequence: CAISAAENTEAFF.

This clonotype was detected many times. V and J are TRBV4-3 and TRBJ2-3, with D possibly TRBD2 on 5 matching bases. V was pared by 0 bases and J by 6 bases, with 13 bases between. CDR3 length: 15 amino acids. Germline values: CDR1 LGHNA, CDR2 YSLEER. In nucleotides, the CDR3 is TGCGCCAGCAGCCAAGACGAGAGGGCCGGGGATACGCAGTATTTT. The encoded protein is CASSQDERAGDTQYF.

The V and J genes are TRBV7-2 and TRBJ2-5, with 7 bases that match TRBD2. Losses at the gene ends were 0 bases for V and 5 bases for J; bases not matched to a gene: 18. Germline V gene lookup returns CDR1 SGHTA and CDR2 FQGNSA. The CDR3 is made up of 19 amino acids. The CDR3 loop reads CASSLAGFLGHRGVETQYF. DNA for the CDR3: TGTGCCAGCAGCTTAGCTGGGTTTCTGGGGCACCGGGGGGTGGAGACCCAGTACTTC.

The V and J genes are TRBV19 and TRBJ2-7; perhaps TRBD1 as D (5 bases). The V end lost 6 bases, the J end lost 1 base, and 13 bases lay between the germline ends. The V gene's germline CDR1 is LNHDA and CDR2 SQIVND (reference sequence). The CDR3 totals 14 residues. The DNA of the CDR3 is TGTGCCAGTAGCCCCCTCGACAGTTCCTACGAGCAGTACTTC. It specifies CASSPLDSSYEQYF.

This clonotype was detected many times. V is TRBV5-1 and J is TRBJ1-1; D call uncertain. The V end was cut by 0 bases, the J end by 1 base, with 7 bases between. CDR3 length: 14 amino acids. CDR1 SGHRS and CDR2 YFSETQ come from the germline V gene. CDR3 coding DNA: TGCGCCAGCAGCTTGGGAGGGAGGAACACTGAAGCTTTCTTT. Translation: CASSLGGRNTEAFF. The entire variable domain, with the rest obtained from reference TRBV5-1 and TRBJ1-1, is as follows: KAGVTQTPRYLIKTRGQQVTLSCSPISGHRSVSWYQQTPGQGLQFLFEYFSETQRNKGNFPGRFSGRQFSNSRSEMNVSTLELGDSALYLCASSLGGRNTEAFFGQGTRLTVV.

This clonotype was seen repeatedly, ten times or more. The chain joins TRBV12-3 or TRBV12-4 to TRBJ2-1; no clear D gene. The CDR3 length is 13 residues. The V gene lost 3 bases and the J gene lost 6 bases, with 9 bases spanning the gap. The chain's CDR3 is CASSLVTPNEQFF. CDR3 bases: TGTGCCAGCAGTTTGGTCACACCCAATGAGCAGTTCTTC.

This clonotype was detected ten times or more. The chain employs TRBV5-1 and TRBJ2-3, with a weak D call TRBD2 (6 bases). Germline-derived CDR1 and CDR2 are SGHRS and YFSETQ. V dropped 0 bases and J dropped 0 bases, with 11 bases sitting between them. CDR3 length: 16 residues. CDR3 in DNA: TGCGCCAGCAGCTTGGAGGGGAGGTCTAGCACAGATACGCAGTATTTT. Its translation is CASSLEGRSSTDTQYF.

This clonotype was seen at least ten times. The chain carries TRBV18 and TRBJ1-5; D call uncertain. Looked up from germline, CDR1 is KGHSH and CDR2 is LQKENI. The CDR3 spans 14 residues. With 6 bases removed from V and 0 bases from J, the gap between germline ends came to 9 bases. Here the CDR3 reads CASSREHSNQPQHF. The CDR3 DNA is TGTGCCAGCTCTAGGGAACATAGCAATCAGCCCCAGCATTTT.

The chain carries TRBV4-3 and TRBJ2-3; D might be TRBD1 or TRBD2, each matching 5 bases. The CDR3 is 16 residues long. V was trimmed by 0 bases and J by 3 bases, leaving 13 bases between them. CDR1 is LGHNA, CDR2 YSLEER, per germline. DNA of the CDR3: TGCGCCAGCAGCCAAGAGGGGGTCGGGTTTACAGATACGCAGTATTTT. Translated, it gives CASSQEGVGFTDTQYF.

By share of the sample, this clonotype is medium-sized. This chain uses TRBV3-1 with TRBJ2-5; TRBD2 is a possible D gene (5 bases). The CDR3 covers 16 residues. V was clipped by 0 bases and J by 3 bases, with 14 bases between them. In germline, CDR1 is LGHDT, CDR2 YNNKEL (reference sequence). In DNA, the CDR3 is TGTGCCAGCAGCCAAGATCCTCGGGTGCGGGAAGAGACCCAGTACTTC. As protein: CASSQDPRVREETQYF.

This clonotype was counted between two and nine times. This chain joins TRBV20-1 and TRBJ1-4; 7 nucleotides align to TRBD1. Germline V lookup: CDR1 DFQATT, CDR2 SNEGSKA (reference sequence). This CDR3 is built from 15 residues. J gave up 4 bases and V 8 bases, and 13 bases lay outside the gene matches. CDR3 bases: TGCAGTACCCGGCCGACAGGGAATGATAATGAAAAACTGTTTTTT. This gives the protein CSTRPTGNDNEKLFF.

Ten or more counts support this clonotype. J is TRBJ2-1 and V is TRBV29-1; 7 nucleotides align to TRBD2. CDR3 length: 16 amino acids. Germline assignment: CDR1 SQVTM and CDR2 ANQGSEA. Trimming cost V 3 bases and J 4 bases; bases outside gene matches: 12. This CDR3 is CSVDGSSGVSYNEQFF. The CDR3 bases are TGCAGCGTTGATGGGTCTAGCGGTGTTAGTTACAATGAGCAGTTCTTC.

To note about this clonotype: This clone may be a read error of a much larger clone one base away. This rearrangement joins TRBV20-1 to TRBJ1-2, with a weak D call TRBD1 (5 bases). Trimming cost V 1 base and J 1 base, with 10 bases left between them. Germline loops: CDR1 DFQATT, CDR2 SNEGSKA (reference sequence). This CDR3 spans 14 amino acids. For the CDR3, the DNA is TGCAGTGCTAGAGGGGGCATGCATAACTATGGCTACACCTTC. Translated, it gives CSARGGMHNYGYTF.

This clonotype was detected many times. The rearrangement links TRBV5-1 to TRBJ2-7; 9 bases match TRBD1. The CDR3 totals 16 residues. J gave up 0 bases and V 2 bases, and 6 bases lay outside the gene matches. Germline-derived CDR1 and CDR2 are SGHRS and YFSETQ. For the CDR3, the DNA is TGCGCCAGCAGCTTTACAGGGGGCTGGAGCTCCTACGAGCAGTACTTC. It translates to CASSFTGGWSSYEQYF.

This clonotype was seen a handful of times. The chain uses TRBV10-3 and TRBJ1-5; possibly TRBD1 for D (5 bases). The CDR3 has 15 amino acids. CDR1 is ENHRY, CDR2 SYGVKD, per germline. V shed 3 bases and J shed 0 bases, with 9 bases lying between them. The DNA of the CDR3 is TGTGCCATCAGTGATTACGACAGTAGCAATCAGCCCCAGCATTTT. This gives the protein CAISDYDSSNQPQHF.

Of note for this clonotype: Given a much more abundant clone one base away, this may be a read error. V is TRBV6-2 or TRBV6-3 and J is TRBJ2-5; D assignment may be TRBD1 or TRBD2 (5 bases each). Trimming shortened V by 7 bases and J by 7 bases, and 19 bases separated the two germline ends. Germline CDR1 MNHEY, CDR2 SVGEGT. The CDR3 is 14 amino acids. The CDR3 loop is CASTQVGATGTQYF. The CDR3 DNA follows: TGTGCCAGCACCCAAGTCGGGGCCACGGGGACCCAGTACTTC.